The clone carrying this T cell receptor (beta chain) was seen only a few times. This sample is part of a study of sequential checkpoint blockade in melanoma. About the research overall: Patients were randomized 1:1 to nivolumab-then-ipilimumab or ipilimumab-then-nivolumab first-line.

The method was immunoSEQ multiplex PCR; TCRdb's version includes in-frame clones alone and lacks a portion of them. The sample holds roughly 20,000 clones, about 25% seen once. The treatment here: randomized to nivolumab then ipilimumab (arm A) or the reverse (arm B). The CDR3 loop spans 14 amino acids. The V gene's germline CDR1 is KGHSH and CDR2 LQKENI. Trimming left V 1 base short and J 3 bases short, with 9 bases between. The specimen was tumor tissue (inferred from file names), collected from a patient given nivolumab and ipilimumab in sequence. The V and J genes are TRBV18 and TRBJ1-1; D gene ambiguous. This TCR came from a human donor with melanoma. As DNA, the CDR3 is TGTGCCAGCTCACCACGTAATGGGGACACTGAAGCTTTCTTT. Translation: CASSPRNGDTEAFF.